This T cell receptor beta chain was captured in a study of cytomegalovirus exposure and HLA in healthy donors. Concerning this clone itself: Its target is unknown.

Whole-study results and caveats: The dataset shows that most TCR sequences were rare, while some public TCRs occurred in many donors. The study dropped some indistinguishable V segments, TRBV6-2 and TRBV6-3 among them. Common viral pathogens (according to a later analysis) appeared linked to several of the most significant clusters. Specificity of a few CMV-associated chains for CMV antigens was verified in vitro.

The CDR3 runs to 13 residues. Germline assignment: CDR1 GTSNPN and CDR2 SVGIG (reference sequence). The ends were cut back, 4 bases at V and 1 base at J, with 10 bases in the middle. PCR involved 60 Vbeta and 13 Jbeta primers. Profiled with immunoSEQ multiplex PCR; TCRdb holds only in-frame clones, not every one. The data contain over 100,000 clones, around 76% of them singletons. The sequence derives from a male donor in good health and CMV-seronegative. Sequencing was carried out using PBMCs. The chain joins TRBV30 to TRBJ1-2; D is undetermined. The CDR3 coding sequence is TGTGCCTGGACCTCCGGGGATAACTATGGCTACACCTTC. Translating it yields CAWTSGDNYGYTF. The variable domain in full, with the rest retrieved from reference TRBV30 and TRBJ1-2, is SQTIHQWPATLVQPVGSPLSLECTVEGTSNPNLYWYRQAAGRGLQLLFYSVGIGQISSEVPQNLSASRPQDRQFILSSKKLLLSDSGFYLCAWTSGDNYGYTFGSGTRLTVV.